Listed here are 2 T cell receptor beta chains from one sample, sequenced in a study of monozygotic twins with inflammatory bowel disease. Following a re-call of the 5' RACE reads, TCRdb has one entry per CDR3 protein and lacks DNA. This sample contains about 130,000 distinct CDR3 sequences. Source material: blood. Every receptor here comes from a human donor with ulcerative colitis or Crohn's disease, or a healthy co-twin of an affected twin (not recorded which).

V usage is TRBV12-3 or TRBV12-4 and J usage is TRBJ2-7; TCRdb selects TRBD2, and the lack of DNA leaves this call unchecked. The CDR3 extends over 14 amino acids. This chain's CDR3 is CASSSTGLGHEQYF.

The chain carries TRBV29-1 and TRBJ1-1. From germline, CDR1 is SQVTM and CDR2 ANQGSEA. CDR3 length equals 15 residues. CDR3 in amino acids: CSVKGGLAKNTEAFF.